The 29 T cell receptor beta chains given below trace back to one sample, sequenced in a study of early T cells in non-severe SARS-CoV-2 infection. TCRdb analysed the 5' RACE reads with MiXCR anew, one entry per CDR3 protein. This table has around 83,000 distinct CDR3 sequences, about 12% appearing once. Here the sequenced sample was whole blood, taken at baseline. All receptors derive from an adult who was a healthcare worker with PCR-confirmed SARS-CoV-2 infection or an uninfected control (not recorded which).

Here the CDR3 DNA reads TGTGCCACCAGTGACTTCCGTCAGAACCAAGAGACCCAGTACTTC. Translated, it gives CATSDFRQNQETQYF. The rearrangement uses TRBV24-1 and TRBJ2-5; D is unresolved. V was cut by 4 bases and J by 0 bases, with 11 bases left in between. The CDR3 covers 15 residues. CDR1 and CDR2 (germline): KGHDR, SFDVKD.

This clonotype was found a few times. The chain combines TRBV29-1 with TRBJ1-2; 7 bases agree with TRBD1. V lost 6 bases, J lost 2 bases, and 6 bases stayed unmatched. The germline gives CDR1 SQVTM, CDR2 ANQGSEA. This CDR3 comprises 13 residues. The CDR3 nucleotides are TGCAGCGTCTCGGGACAGCCGAACTATGGCTACACCTTC. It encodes CSVSGQPNYGYTF.

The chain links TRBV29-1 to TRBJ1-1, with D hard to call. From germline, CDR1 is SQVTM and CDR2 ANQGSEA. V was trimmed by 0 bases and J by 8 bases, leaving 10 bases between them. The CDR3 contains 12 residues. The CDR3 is CSVEDNGGEAFF. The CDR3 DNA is TGCAGCGTTGAAGATAATGGCGGGGAAGCTTTCTTT.

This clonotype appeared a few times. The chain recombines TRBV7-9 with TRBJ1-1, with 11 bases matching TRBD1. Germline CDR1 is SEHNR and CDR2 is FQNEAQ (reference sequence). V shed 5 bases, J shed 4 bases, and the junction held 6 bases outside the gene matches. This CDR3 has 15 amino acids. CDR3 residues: CASSNGQGAVTEAFF. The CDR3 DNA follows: TGTGCCAGCAGCAACGGACAGGGGGCTGTCACTGAAGCTTTCTTT.

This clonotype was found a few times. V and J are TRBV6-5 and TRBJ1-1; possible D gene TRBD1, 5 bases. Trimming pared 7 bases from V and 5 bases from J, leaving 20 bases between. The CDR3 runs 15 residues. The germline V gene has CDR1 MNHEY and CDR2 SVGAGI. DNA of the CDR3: TGTGCCAGCACCTCTCCCGGGGCAGATAGGACTGAAGCTTTCTTT. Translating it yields CASTSPGADRTEAFF.

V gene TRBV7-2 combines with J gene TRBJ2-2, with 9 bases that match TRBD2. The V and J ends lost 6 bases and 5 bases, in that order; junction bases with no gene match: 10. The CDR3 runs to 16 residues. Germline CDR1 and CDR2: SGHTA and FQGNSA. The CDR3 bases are TGTGCCAGCAGACCTGTCGGGACTAGCCGTACCGGGGAGCTGTTTTTT. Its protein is CASRPVGTSRTGELFF. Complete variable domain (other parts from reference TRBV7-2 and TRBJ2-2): GAGVSQSPSNKVTEKGKDVELRCDPISGHTALYWYRQSLGQGLEFLIYFQGNSAPDKSGLPSDRFSAERTGGSVSTLTIQRTQQEDSAVYLCASRPVGTSRTGELFFGEGSRLTVL.

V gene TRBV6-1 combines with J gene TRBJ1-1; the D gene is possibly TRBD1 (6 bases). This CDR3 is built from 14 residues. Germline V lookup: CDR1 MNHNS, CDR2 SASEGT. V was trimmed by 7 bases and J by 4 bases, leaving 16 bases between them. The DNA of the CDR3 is TGTGCCAGCACTGGGGGGGGGCTGAGCACTGAAGCTTTCTTT. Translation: CASTGGGLSTEAFF.

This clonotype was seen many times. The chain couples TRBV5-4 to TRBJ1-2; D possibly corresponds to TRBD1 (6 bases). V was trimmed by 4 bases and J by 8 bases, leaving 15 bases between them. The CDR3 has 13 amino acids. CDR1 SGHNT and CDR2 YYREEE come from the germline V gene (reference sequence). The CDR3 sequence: CASSLSTGRGYTF. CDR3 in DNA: TGTGCCAGCAGCCTATCGACAGGAAGGGGCTACACCTTC.

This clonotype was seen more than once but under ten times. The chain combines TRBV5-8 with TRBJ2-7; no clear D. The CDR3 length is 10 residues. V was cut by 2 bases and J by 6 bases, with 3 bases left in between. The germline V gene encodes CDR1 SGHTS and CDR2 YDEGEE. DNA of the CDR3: TGTGCCAGCAGCTTTGTCGAGCAGTACTTC. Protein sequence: CASSFVEQYF. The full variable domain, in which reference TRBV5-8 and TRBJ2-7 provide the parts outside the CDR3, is EAGVTQSPTHLIKTRGQQATLRCSPISGHTSVYWYQQALGLGLQFLLWYDEGEERNRGNFPPRFSGRQFPNYSSELNVNALELEDSALYLCASSFVEQYFGPGTRLTVT.

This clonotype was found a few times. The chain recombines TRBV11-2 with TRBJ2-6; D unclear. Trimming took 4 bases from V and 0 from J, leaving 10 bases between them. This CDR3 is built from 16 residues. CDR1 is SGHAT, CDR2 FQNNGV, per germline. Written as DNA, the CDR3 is TGTGCCAGCAGCTCCGTTCTTCCCTCTGGGGCCAACGTCCTGACTTTC. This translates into CASSSVLPSGANVLTF.

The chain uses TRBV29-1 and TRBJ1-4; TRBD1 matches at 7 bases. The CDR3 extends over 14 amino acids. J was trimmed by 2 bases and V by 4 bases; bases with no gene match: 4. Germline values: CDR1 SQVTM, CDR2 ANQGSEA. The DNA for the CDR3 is TGCAGCGTTGCCACGGACAGGACTAATGAAAAACTGTTTTTT. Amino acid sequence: CSVATDRTNEKLFF.

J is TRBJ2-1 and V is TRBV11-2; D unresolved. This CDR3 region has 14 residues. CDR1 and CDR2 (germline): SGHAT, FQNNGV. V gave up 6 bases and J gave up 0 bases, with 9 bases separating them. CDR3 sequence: CASREVSSYNEQFF. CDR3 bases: TGTGCCAGCAGAGAGGTGAGCTCCTACAATGAGCAGTTCTTC.

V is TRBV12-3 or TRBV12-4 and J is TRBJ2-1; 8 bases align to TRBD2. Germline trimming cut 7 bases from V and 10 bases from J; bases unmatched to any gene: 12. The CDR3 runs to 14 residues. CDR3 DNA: TGTGCCAGCAAGGCTAGCGGGTTACTAACCGAGCAGTTCTTC. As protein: CASKASGLLTEQFF.

The CDR3 DNA reads as TGTGCCAGCAGTTTAGCCCCAGTCGTGAACATTCAGTACTTC. This encodes CASSLAPVVNIQYF. The chain couples TRBV12-3 or TRBV12-4 to TRBJ2-4, with unresolved D. Trimming took 0 bases from V and 7 from J, leaving 10 bases between them. CDR3 length: 14 amino acids.

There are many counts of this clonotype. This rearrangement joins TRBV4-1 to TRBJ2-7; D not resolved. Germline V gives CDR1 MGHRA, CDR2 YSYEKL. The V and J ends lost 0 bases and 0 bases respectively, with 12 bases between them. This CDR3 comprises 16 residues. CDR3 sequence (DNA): TGCGCCAGCAGCCAAGATCTCATACAGATCTCCTACGAGCAGTACTTC. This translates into CASSQDLIQISYEQYF.

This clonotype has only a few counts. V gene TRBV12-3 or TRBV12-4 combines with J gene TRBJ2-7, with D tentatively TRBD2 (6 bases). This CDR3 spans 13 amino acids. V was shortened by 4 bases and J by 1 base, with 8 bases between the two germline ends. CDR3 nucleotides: TGTGCCAGCAGTTCGGGACTTTCCTACGAGCAGTACTTC. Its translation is CASSSGLSYEQYF.

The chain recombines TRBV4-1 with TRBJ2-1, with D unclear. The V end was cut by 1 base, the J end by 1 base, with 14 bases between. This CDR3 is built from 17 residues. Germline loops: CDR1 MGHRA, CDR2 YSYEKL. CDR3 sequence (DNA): TGCGCCAGCAGCCAAGGGACCGACCTACGTTCCTACAATGAGCAGTTCTTC. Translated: CASSQGTDLRSYNEQFF.

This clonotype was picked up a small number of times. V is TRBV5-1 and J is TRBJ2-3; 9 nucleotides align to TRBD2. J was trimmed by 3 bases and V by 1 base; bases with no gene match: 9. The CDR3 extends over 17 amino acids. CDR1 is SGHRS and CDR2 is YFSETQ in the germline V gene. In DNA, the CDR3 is TGCGCCAGCAGCTTGAAGGTCGCGGGAGGGCCAACAGATACGCAGTATTTT. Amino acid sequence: CASSLKVAGGPTDTQYF.

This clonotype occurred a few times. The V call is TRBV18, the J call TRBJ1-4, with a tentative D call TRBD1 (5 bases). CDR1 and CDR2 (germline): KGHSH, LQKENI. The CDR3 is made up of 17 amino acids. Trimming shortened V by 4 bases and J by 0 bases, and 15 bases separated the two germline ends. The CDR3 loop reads CASSLHRDLATNEKLFF. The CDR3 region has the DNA TGTGCCAGCTCACTCCACCGGGACCTTGCAACTAATGAAAAACTGTTTTTT.

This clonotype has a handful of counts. The CDR3 DNA reads TGTGCCAGCAGCTCGACCTCCTACGAGCAGTACTTC. Translated, it gives CASSSTSYEQYF. The V gene is TRBV7-2, the J gene TRBJ2-7; D gene ambiguous. The CDR3 is 12 amino acids. Trimming removed 4 bases at V and 0 bases at J, with 4 bases between. Germline CDR1 SGHTA, CDR2 FQGNSA.

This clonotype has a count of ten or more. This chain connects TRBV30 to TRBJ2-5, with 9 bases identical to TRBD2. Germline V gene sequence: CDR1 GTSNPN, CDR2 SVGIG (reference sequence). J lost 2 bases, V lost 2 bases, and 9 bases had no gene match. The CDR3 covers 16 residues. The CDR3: CAWSYAAGGYQETQYF. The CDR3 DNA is TGTGCCTGGAGTTATGCGGCGGGGGGGTATCAAGAGACCCAGTACTTC.

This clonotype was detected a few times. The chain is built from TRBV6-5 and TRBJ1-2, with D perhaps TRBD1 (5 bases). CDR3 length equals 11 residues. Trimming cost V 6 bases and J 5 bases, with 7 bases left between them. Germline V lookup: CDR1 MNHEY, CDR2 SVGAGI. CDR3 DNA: TGTGCCAGCAGATCAGGGTATGGCTACACCTTC. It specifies CASRSGYGYTF.

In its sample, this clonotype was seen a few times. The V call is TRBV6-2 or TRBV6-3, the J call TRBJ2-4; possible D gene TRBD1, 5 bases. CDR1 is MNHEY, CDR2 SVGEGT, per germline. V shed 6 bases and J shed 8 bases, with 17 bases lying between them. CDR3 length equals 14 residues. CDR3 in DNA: TGTGCCAGCAGGAACGGGCAGTTGGGGCACATTCAGTACTTC. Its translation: CASRNGQLGHIQYF.

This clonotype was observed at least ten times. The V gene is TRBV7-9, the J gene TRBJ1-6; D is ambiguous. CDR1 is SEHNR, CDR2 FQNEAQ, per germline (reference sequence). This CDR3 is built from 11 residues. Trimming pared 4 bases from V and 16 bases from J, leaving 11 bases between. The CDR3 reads CASSSLATLHF. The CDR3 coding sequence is TGTGCCAGCAGCTCCTTGGCCACACTCCACTTT.

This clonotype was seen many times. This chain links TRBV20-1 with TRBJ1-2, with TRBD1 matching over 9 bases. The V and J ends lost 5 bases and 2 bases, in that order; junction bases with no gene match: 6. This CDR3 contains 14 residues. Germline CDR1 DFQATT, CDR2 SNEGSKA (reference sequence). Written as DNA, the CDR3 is TGCAGTGCTCGGGGACAGGGAGCCAACTATGGCTACACCTTC. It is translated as CSARGQGANYGYTF.

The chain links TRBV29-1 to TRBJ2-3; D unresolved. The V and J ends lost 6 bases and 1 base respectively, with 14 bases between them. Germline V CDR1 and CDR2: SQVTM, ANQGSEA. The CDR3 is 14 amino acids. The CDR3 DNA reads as TGCAGCGTCGGAACAGCTGGGGGCACAGATACGCAGTATTTT. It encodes CSVGTAGGTDTQYF.

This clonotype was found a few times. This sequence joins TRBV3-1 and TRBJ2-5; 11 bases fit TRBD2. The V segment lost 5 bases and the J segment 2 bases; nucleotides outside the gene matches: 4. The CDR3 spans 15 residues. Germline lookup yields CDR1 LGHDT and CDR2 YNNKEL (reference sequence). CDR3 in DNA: TGTGCCAGCAGCAGCCGACTAGCGGGGCAAGAGACCCAGTACTTC. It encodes CASSSRLAGQETQYF.

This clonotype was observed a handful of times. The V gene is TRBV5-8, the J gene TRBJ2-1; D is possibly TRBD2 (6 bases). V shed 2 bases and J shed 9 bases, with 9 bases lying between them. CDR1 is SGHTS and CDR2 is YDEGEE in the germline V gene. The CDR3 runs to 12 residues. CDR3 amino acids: CASSLRGTEQFF. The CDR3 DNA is TGTGCCAGCAGCTTACGGGGGACTGAGCAGTTCTTC.

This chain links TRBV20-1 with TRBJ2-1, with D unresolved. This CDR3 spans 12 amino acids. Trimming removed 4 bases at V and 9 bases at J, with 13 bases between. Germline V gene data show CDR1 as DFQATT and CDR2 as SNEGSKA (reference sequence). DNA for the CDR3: TGCAGTGCTAATGTTCCGGACCTTGAGCAGTTCTTC. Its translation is CSANVPDLEQFF.